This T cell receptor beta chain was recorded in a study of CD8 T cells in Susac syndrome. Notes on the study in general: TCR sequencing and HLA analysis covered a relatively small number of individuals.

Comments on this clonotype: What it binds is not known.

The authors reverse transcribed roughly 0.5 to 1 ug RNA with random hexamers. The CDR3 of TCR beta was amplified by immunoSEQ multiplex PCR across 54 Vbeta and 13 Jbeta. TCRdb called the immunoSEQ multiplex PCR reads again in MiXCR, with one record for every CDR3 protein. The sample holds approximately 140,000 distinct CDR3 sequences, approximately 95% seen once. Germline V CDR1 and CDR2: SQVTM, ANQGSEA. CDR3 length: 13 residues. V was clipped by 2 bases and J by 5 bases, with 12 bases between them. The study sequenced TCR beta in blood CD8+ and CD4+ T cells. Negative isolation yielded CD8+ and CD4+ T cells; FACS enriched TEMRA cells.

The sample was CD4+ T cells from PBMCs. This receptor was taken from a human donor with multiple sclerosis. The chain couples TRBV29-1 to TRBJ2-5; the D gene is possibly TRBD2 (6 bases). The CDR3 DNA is TGCAGCGTTGAATGGGGGGTCGGGGAGACCCAGTACTTC. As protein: CSVEWGVGETQYF.